Following are 18 T cell receptor beta chains from one sample sequenced in a study of blood T cell repertoires in COVID-19. The method was immunoSEQ multiplex PCR; TCRdb's version includes in-frame clones alone and lacks a portion of them. The sample includes over 350,000 clones, around 86% of them seen just once. Sample: peripheral blood. These receptors all come from a woman aged 25 to 39 with active or convalescent COVID-19.

V and J are TRBV12-3 or TRBV12-4 and TRBJ1-1; tentative D call: TRBD1 (5 bases). V lost 6 bases and J lost 1, with 9 bases in between. The CDR3 covers 13 residues. The CDR3 here is CASRQDRNTEAFF. In DNA form, the CDR3 reads TGTGCCAGCAGACAGGATCGGAACACTGAAGCTTTCTTT.

This chain links TRBV5-1 with TRBJ2-3; 11 positions match TRBD2. The junction had 12 bases not matched to a gene; V was cut back by 1 base and J by 2 bases. Per germline, CDR1 SGHRS and CDR2 YFSETQ. The CDR3 totals 19 residues. In DNA, the CDR3 is TGCGCCAGCAGCTTGCTCGTGGCTAGCGGGAGGCCGGACACAGATACGCAGTATTTT. Translation: CASSLLVASGRPDTDTQYF.

This chain joins TRBV12-3 or TRBV12-4 and TRBJ2-1; no reliable D call. Trimming stripped 3 bases from V and 8 bases from J, with 8 bases between. This CDR3 spans 12 amino acids. The CDR3 reads CASSFVVDEQFF. The CDR3 coding sequence is TGTGCCAGCAGTTTTGTTGTCGATGAGCAGTTCTTC.

The rearrangement joins TRBV2 to TRBJ1-4, with TRBD1 matching over 8 bases. V gave up 4 bases and J gave up 1 base; unmatched junction bases: 11. Germline lookup yields CDR1 SNHLY and CDR2 FYNNEI. This CDR3 spans 18 amino acids. CDR3 nucleotides: TGTGCCAGCAGTGGGAGGACAGGGTCGTATTTAACTAATGAAAAACTGTTTTTT. This translates into CASSGRTGSYLTNEKLFF.

This clone came up once. The rearrangement links TRBV3-1 (or the pseudogene TRBV3-2) to TRBJ2-4; D is possibly TRBD1 (6 bases). The CDR3 runs 14 residues. V was cut by 6 bases and J by 3 bases, with 12 bases left in between. Looked up from germline, CDR1 is LGHDT and CDR2 is YNNKEL (reference sequence). CDR3 in DNA: TGTGCCAGCAGGTCCAGGGGTGACAAAAACATTCAGTACTTC. Translated: CASRSRGDKNIQYF.

V and J are TRBV30 and TRBJ2-7; 10 nucleotides line up with TRBD2. The CDR3 loop spans 16 amino acids. V shed 5 bases and J 6 bases; nucleotides not matched to a gene: 16. The V gene's germline CDR1 is GTSNPN and CDR2 SVGIG (reference sequence). CDR3 residues: CAWGPPSTSGVSEQYF. In DNA form, the CDR3 reads TGTGCCTGGGGGCCCCCCTCCACTAGCGGGGTAAGCGAGCAGTACTTC.

The chain carries TRBV6-4 and TRBJ2-5; the D gene is possibly TRBD2 (6 bases). This CDR3 contains 13 residues. Germline CDR1 and CDR2: MRHNA and SNTAGT. V was shortened by 8 bases and J by 3 bases, with 13 bases between the two germline ends. This CDR3 reads CASDSGREETQYF. DNA of the CDR3: TGTGCCAGCGATTCCGGGAGAGAAGAGACCCAGTACTTC.

The genes are TRBV4-2 and TRBJ1-6, with a possible D match to TRBD1 (6 bases). CDR3 length equals 14 residues. Deletions cut 1 base from V and 7 bases from J, with 8 bases between. CDR1 is LGHNA, CDR2 YNFKEQ, per germline. The CDR3, as DNA: TGTGCCAGCAGCCAAGGAACAGGGAATTCACCCCTCCACTTT. This gives the protein CASSQGTGNSPLHF.

The J gene is TRBJ1-4, the V gene TRBV25-1, with 12 bases matching TRBD1. Germline V lookup: CDR1 MGHDK, CDR2 SYGVNS. This CDR3 has 16 amino acids. The V gene end was trimmed by 1 base and the J gene end by 7 bases; junction bases not matched to a gene: 4. This CDR3 is CASSEWGTGGSEKLFF. DNA for the CDR3: TGTGCCAGCAGTGAATGGGGGACAGGGGGCTCTGAAAAACTGTTTTTT.

As DNA, the CDR3 is TGTGCCAGCACCAGAAGCTACAGGGATATTGAAGCTTTCTTT. Protein sequence: CASTRSYRDIEAFF. This sequence joins TRBV9 and TRBJ1-1; D is possibly TRBD1 (6 bases). The CDR3 loop spans 14 amino acids. Germline values: CDR1 SGDLS, CDR2 YYNGEE. Trimming removed 6 bases at V and 7 bases at J, with 19 bases between.

This clone was observed a few times. V and J are TRBV19 and TRBJ2-1; 11 bases match TRBD1. V shed 9 bases and J 6 bases; nucleotides not matched to a gene: 13. CDR1 LNHDA and CDR2 SQIVND come from the germline V gene (reference sequence). The CDR3 has 16 amino acids. CDR3 bases: TGTGCCAGCCAAAGAGGTCGGGACAGGGGGTCCAATGAGCAGTTCTTC. Translation: CASQRGRDRGSNEQFF.

CDR3 sequence reads: CASSNRDRVEKLFF. The CDR3 nucleotides read TGTGCCAGCAGTAACCGGGACAGGGTTGAAAAACTGTTTTTT. The chain has TRBV6-5 and TRBJ1-4; 9 nucleotides agree with TRBD1. Trimming cost V 5 bases and J 7 bases; bases outside gene matches: 5. This CDR3 spans 14 amino acids. The V gene's germline CDR1 is MNHEY and CDR2 SVGAGI.

This clone was seen only once. The V gene is TRBV5-8, the J gene TRBJ1-1; D is undetermined. Trimming removed 1 base at V and 0 bases at J, with 4 bases between. Germline V gives CDR1 SGHTS, CDR2 YDEGEE. The CDR3 contains 13 residues. CDR3 residues: CASSLYLNTEAFF. Written as DNA, the CDR3 is TGTGCCAGCAGCTTGTATCTGAACACTGAAGCTTTCTTT.

This chain links TRBV6-1 with TRBJ1-4, with D tentatively TRBD1 (5 bases). With 3 bases removed from V and 4 bases from J, the gap between germline ends came to 12 bases. This CDR3 contains 15 residues. The germline V gene encodes CDR1 MNHNS and CDR2 SASEGT. As DNA, the CDR3 is TGTGCCAGCAGTGATGTGGGGCTGGTTAATGAAAAACTGTTTTTT. It translates to CASSDVGLVNEKLFF.

This rearrangement joins TRBV9 to TRBJ2-3; 11 nucleotides line up with TRBD2. The CDR3 contains 16 residues. Germline lookup yields CDR1 SGDLS and CDR2 YYNGEE. With 2 bases clipped from V and 1 base from J, the junction kept 3 bases outside the gene matches. The CDR3 protein is CASSVLAGGGTDTQYF. CDR3 nucleotides: TGTGCCAGCAGCGTCCTAGCGGGGGGTGGCACAGATACGCAGTATTTT.

This sequence joins TRBV6-1 and TRBJ1-4; D perhaps matches TRBD1 (6 bases). This CDR3 has 16 residues. The germline V gene has CDR1 MNHNS and CDR2 SASEGT. V was pared by 2 bases and J by 5 bases, with 15 bases between. CDR3 region: CASSEWNRAGNEKLFF. The CDR3 DNA follows: TGTGCCAGCAGTGAATGGAACAGGGCAGGAAATGAAAAACTGTTTTTT.

The CDR3 sequence is CATRSGGRTYEQYF. As DNA, the CDR3 is TGTGCCACCAGGAGCGGGGGGCGAACCTACGAGCAGTACTTC. This chain uses TRBV24-1 with TRBJ2-7; 9 nucleotides match TRBD2. This CDR3 has 14 amino acids. Germline V CDR1 and CDR2: KGHDR, SFDVKD. With V trimmed by 7 bases and J by 2 bases, 5 bases remained unmatched.

The chain has TRBV10-3 and TRBJ2-6; 8 bases are shared with TRBD1. Germline loops: CDR1 ENHRY, CDR2 SYGVKD. V lost 0 bases and J lost 3; bases outside the gene matches: 7. This CDR3 has 18 residues. CDR3 nucleotide sequence: TGTGCCATCAGTGAGTCGCAGGGGGCATTAGATGGGGCCAACGTCCTGACTTTC. Its protein product is CAISESQGALDGANVLTF.